One sample yielded the 10 T cell receptor beta chains listed below, sequenced in a study of PD-L1 blockade in urothelial cancer. Time point in this sample: peripheral blood 6 weeks after treatment start. The assay was immunoSEQ multiplex PCR, and TCRdb's table has in-frame clones only and misses some. The sample has 100,000 to 150,000 clones; approximately 85% are singletons. The sequencing used PBMCs, collected around atezolizumab (anti-PD-L1) treatment. The receptors originated from a man between 45 and 60 years old with urothelial cancer.

This chain connects TRBV7-9 to TRBJ2-1; 11 bases fit TRBD2. The germline V gene encodes CDR1 SEHNR and CDR2 FQNEAQ (reference sequence). CDR3 length equals 15 residues. J gave up 8 bases and V 0 bases, and 3 bases lay outside the gene matches. The CDR3 bases are TGTGCCAGCAGCTTAGCTACTAGCGGGAGCCATGAGCAGTTCTTC. It yields the protein CASSLATSGSHEQFF.

V and J are TRBV30 and TRBJ2-3, with 9 positions matching TRBD2. Losses at the gene ends were 0 bases for V and 2 bases for J; bases not matched to a gene: 3. Germline CDR1 and CDR2: GTSNPN and SVGIG (reference sequence). The CDR3 has 15 amino acids. The CDR3 is CAWSVLAGPTDTQYF. The CDR3 bases are TGTGCCTGGAGTGTGCTAGCGGGACCCACAGATACGCAGTATTTT.

The CDR3 here is CASSRGGALDTEAFF. The CDR3 DNA follows: TGTGCCAGCAGCCGGGGGGGCGCGTTGGACACTGAAGCTTTCTTT. This rearrangement joins TRBV28 to TRBJ1-1; D possibly corresponds to TRBD1 (6 bases). Trimming shortened V by 6 bases and J by 3 bases, and 17 bases separated the two germline ends. The V gene's germline CDR1 is MDHEN and CDR2 SYDVKM. CDR3 length equals 15 residues.

This clone was seen a single time. The chain couples TRBV5-1 to TRBJ2-7; 10 positions match TRBD2. The CDR3 length is 16 residues. Germline trimming cut 0 bases from V and 2 bases from J; bases unmatched to any gene: 5. CDR1 is SGHRS and CDR2 is YFSETQ in the germline V gene. The CDR3 loop is CASSLVPGLATYEQYF. The CDR3 DNA sequence: TGCGCCAGCAGCTTGGTCCCGGGACTAGCGACCTACGAGCAGTACTTC.

The chain combines TRBV6-1 with TRBJ1-2; 8 bases align to TRBD1. Germline-derived CDR1 and CDR2 are MNHNS and SASEGT. The CDR3 loop spans 15 amino acids. The V gene end was trimmed by 6 bases and the J gene end by 8 bases; junction bases not matched to a gene: 14. This CDR3 is CASRESPGQGGGYTF. The CDR3 nucleotides are TGTGCCAGCAGGGAATCCCCCGGACAGGGAGGGGGCTACACCTTC.

The CDR3 spells CASSQGLAGSYEQYF. The CDR3 bases are TGTGCCAGCAGCCAGGGACTAGCGGGTTCCTACGAGCAGTACTTC. The chain combines TRBV5-4 with TRBJ2-7; TRBD2 matches 12 bases. CDR1 and CDR2 from the germline V gene are SGHNT and YYREEE (reference sequence). V trimming: 4 bases; J trimming: 1 base; junction bases outside the gene matches: 3. CDR3 length equals 15 residues.

The chain employs TRBV4-2 and TRBJ2-7, with D possibly matching TRBD1 (5 bases). V was shortened by 3 bases and J by 3 bases, with 12 bases between the two germline ends. Germline CDR1 and CDR2: LGHNA and YNFKEQ. The CDR3 totals 14 residues. CDR3 in amino acids: CASSQRLGVYEQYF. The CDR3 nucleotides are TGTGCCAGCAGCCAGCGGCTAGGGGTCTACGAGCAGTACTTC.

The chain uses TRBV15 and TRBJ1-2; D is undetermined. The V and J ends lost 6 bases and 2 bases respectively, with 25 bases between them. Germline lookup yields CDR1 LNHNV and CDR2 YYDKDF (reference sequence). This CDR3 is 18 amino acids long. CDR3 loop: CATRGGPGSQSLNYGYTF. The DNA for the CDR3 is TGTGCCACCAGAGGAGGACCCGGGTCCCAGTCCCTAAACTATGGCTACACCTTC.

This clone was observed a handful of times. The chain couples TRBV2 to TRBJ1-2; no clear D gene. V shed 3 bases and J shed 0 bases, with 5 bases lying between them. The CDR3 runs to 13 residues. Germline-derived CDR1 and CDR2 are SNHLY and FYNNEI. CDR3 nucleotide sequence: TGTGCCAGCAGTGACAAGCCTAACTATGGCTACACCTTC. It translates to CASSDKPNYGYTF.

The V gene is TRBV28, the J gene TRBJ2-7, with 9 bases fitting TRBD1. V lost 9 bases to trimming and J lost 4 bases; unmatched junction nucleotides: 10. CDR3 length: 14 residues. The germline V gene has CDR1 MDHEN and CDR2 SYDVKM. This CDR3 is CASLRDRVTYEQYF. The CDR3 coding sequence is TGTGCCAGTCTCCGGGACAGGGTGACTTACGAGCAGTACTTC.